The 2 T cell receptor beta chains presented below share a single source sample, sequenced in a study of regulatory and conventional T cells in RAG deficiency (dated by TCRdb to about 2017). Before genomic DNA extraction, conventional CD4+ T cells were purified from blood as CD25-low CD127-high cells. Library preparation was by the immunoSEQ multiplex PCR assay. TCRdb mirrors the immuneACCESS table, restricted to in-frame sequences. Some clones are absent from its copies; in checked studies, under half trace to an unresolved V gene, and the reason for the others is unknown. This sample lists more than 20,000 clones; approximately 93% were detected once. The top ten clonotypes cover roughly 0.73% of the sample. The sample was also linked to a second study, of regulatory T cells. The other study reports the following: The multiplex PCR used 52 forward TRBV primers and 13 reverse TRBJ primers, with assay-based and computational corrections for amplification bias.

The sequencing input was CD4+ T cells sorted from blood. These receptors were taken from a human donor in good health.

This clone was observed once. CDR3 in DNA: TGTGCCAGCAGCTTTGGACGTAATAATTCACCCCTCCACTTT. This sequence encodes CASSFGRNNSPLHF. The chain joins TRBV11-2 to TRBJ1-6; D is uncertain. There are 14 residues in the CDR3. Per germline, CDR1 SGHAT and CDR2 FQNNGV. V lost 3 bases and J lost 5, with 8 bases in between.

V gene TRBV18 combines with J gene TRBJ2-3; no clear D gene. The CDR3 contains 12 residues. Germline V CDR1 and CDR2: KGHSH, LQKENI. Deletions cut 5 bases from V and 4 bases from J, with 7 bases between. The CDR3 nucleotides read TGTGCCAGCTCAGGGGTGGCAGATACGCAGTATTTT. Its protein is CASSGVADTQYF.